The text below deals with one TCR beta chain. These data come from a study of blood T cell repertoires in COVID-19. In the study overall: Material from acute and convalescent COVID-19 was sourced from the United States, Italy and Spain.

Assay: immunoSEQ multiplex PCR; the TCRdb copy retains only in-frame clones and omits some. The profile shows approximately 290,000 clones, 70% to 90% of them singletons. Participant reports of clinical history set cohort assignment. Cohort 3 donors counted as recovered after two negative PCRs, clearance, or resolved symptoms. Trimming removed 6 bases at V and 0 bases at J, with 9 bases between. Looked up from germline, CDR1 is MNHEY and CDR2 is SVGEGT. CDR3 size: 14 residues. This chain joins TRBV6-2 or TRBV6-3 and TRBJ1-5; unclear D gene. The sample consisted of PBMCs or T cells enriched from blood (not recorded which). This receptor was obtained from a woman aged 25 to 39 who had recovered from COVID-19. The CDR3 is CASSRPSSNQPQHF. The CDR3 nucleotides read TGTGCCAGCAGCCGGCCCTCTAGCAATCAGCCCCAGCATTTT.